The present TCR beta chain was sequenced within a study of blood T cell repertoires in COVID-19. Study summary: The United States, Italy and Spain supplied acute and convalescent COVID-19 samples. T cells, B-cell-depleted T cells, or PBMCs provided the cDNA or gDNA that served as material.

In the original processing: Researchers report that nucleated cell counts were estimated from reference gene primer amplification. TCRdb keeps only in-frame clones here, not all; method: immunoSEQ multiplex PCR. V and J calls and clone size are copied from that table; D and trimming were computed from the DNA. In the table there are 200,000 to 300,000 clones, 70% to 85% of which are singletons. The ends were cut back, 0 bases at V and 4 bases at J, with 12 bases in the middle. The CDR3 has 16 amino acids. The V gene's germline CDR1 is SEHNR and CDR2 FQNEAQ (reference sequence). The sequenced material came from peripheral blood. V gene TRBV7-9 combines with J gene TRBJ2-2, with a weak D call TRBD2 (5 bases). The sequence came from a man in his forties who had recovered from COVID-19. The CDR3 sequence is CASSLARSEGTGELFF. The CDR3 nucleotides read TGTGCCAGCAGCTTAGCGCGGTCAGAGGGCACCGGGGAGCTGTTTTTT.